One sample yielded the 22 T cell receptor beta chains listed below, sequenced in a study of vaccination and CD4 T cells after COVID-19. Cultured CD4+ T cell DNA was sequenced using the Oncomine TCR Beta short-read assay. TCRdb recomputed calls from the PCR reads with MiXCR, one row per CDR3 protein. The table lists 11,000 or so distinct CDR3 sequences, 25% to 30% of them singletons, with less than 25% in the top ten. The treatment denotes: approximately nine-day PBMC culture with coronavirus spike peptide pools or control peptides (ViraFEST assay). No cognate antigen is known for these TCRs. Sample: cultured CD4+ T cells from blood. Source of these receptors: a human donor with COVID-19.

To note about this clonotype: One junction end does not reproduce the germline sequence, and a read error may be involved. V is TRBV6-2 or TRBV6-3 and J is TRBJ2-2; 11 bases match TRBD2. The V gene's germline CDR1 is MNHEY and CDR2 SVGEGT. The CDR3 contains 15 residues. The CDR3 DNA follows: TGTGCTAGCAGCTTGACTAGCGGGGACACCGGGGAGCTGTTTTTT. The encoded protein is CASSLTSGDTGELFF.

The V gene is TRBV27, the J gene TRBJ2-7; D unresolved. The germline V and J ends were trimmed by 8 bases and 3 bases, with 20 bases remaining between them. The CDR3 runs to 15 residues. Germline CDR1 MNHEY, CDR2 SMNVEV (reference sequence). CDR3 sequence reads: CASRTRPAQGYEQYF. In DNA form, the CDR3 reads TGTGCCAGCCGTACCCGCCCGGCCCAAGGCTACGAGCAGTACTTC.

The chain combines TRBV30 with TRBJ1-2; 12 positions agree with TRBD1. The CDR3 contains 17 residues. J was trimmed by 4 bases and V by 2 bases; bases with no gene match: 11. Germline V gene data show CDR1 as GTSNPN and CDR2 as SVGIG (reference sequence). CDR3 region: CAWSPGTGGRFGYGYTF. CDR3 DNA sequence: TGTGCCTGGAGTCCCGGGACAGGGGGCCGATTTGGCTATGGCTACACCTTC.

The chain carries TRBV6-2 or TRBV6-3 and TRBJ2-5; D ambiguous. Trimming left V 0 bases short and J 5 bases short, with 7 bases between. The CDR3 totals 13 residues. Germline values: CDR1 MNHEY, CDR2 SVGEGT. The CDR3 sequence is CASSYSGSETQYF. CDR3 coding DNA: TGTGCCAGCAGTTACTCGGGGTCGGAGACCCAGTACTTC.

The chain couples TRBV14 to TRBJ1-3; D unresolved. The CDR3 sequence is 13 residues long. V was pared by 0 bases and J by 10 bases, with 10 bases between. The germline V gene has CDR1 SGHDN and CDR2 FVKESK. The CDR3 loop is CASSQDLMGTIYF. The CDR3 coding sequence is TGTGCCAGCAGCCAAGATCTAATGGGGACCATATATTTT.

The CDR3 loop reads CSASTGQETQYF. The CDR3 DNA reads as TGCAGTGCGAGTACAGGCCAAGAGACCCAGTACTTC. This chain joins TRBV20-1 and TRBJ2-5; tentative D call: TRBD1 (5 bases). Trimming cost V 6 bases and J 1 base, with 9 bases left between them. CDR1 is DFQATT, CDR2 SNEGSKA, per germline (reference sequence). The CDR3 is made up of 12 amino acids.

The chain combines TRBV7-8 with TRBJ1-3, with D possibly TRBD1 on 5 matching bases. This CDR3 has 17 amino acids. The V gene's germline CDR1 is SGHVS and CDR2 FQNEAQ. Trimming took 1 base from V and 0 from J, leaving 13 bases between them. The CDR3, as DNA: TGTGCCAGCAGCTTAGGTTGGGACGGGATCTCTGGAAACACCATATATTTT. This sequence encodes CASSLGWDGISGNTIYF.

This clonotype was seen only a few times. The V gene is TRBV2, the J gene TRBJ1-5; no firm D call. V was pared by 3 bases and J by 7 bases, with 10 bases between. Germline CDR1 is SNHLY and CDR2 is FYNNEI. This CDR3 spans 13 amino acids. CDR3 sequence reads: CASSDSPGQPQHF. The CDR3 nucleotides are TGTGCCAGCAGTGACTCCCCGGGACAGCCCCAGCATTTT.

This clonotype was observed a handful of times. The chain is built from TRBV6-5 and TRBJ1-1, with unresolved D. The V and J ends lost 4 bases and 6 bases respectively, with 9 bases between them. The V gene's germline CDR1 is MNHEY and CDR2 SVGAGI. The CDR3 is made up of 12 amino acids. CDR3 residues: CASSWGGSEAFF. The CDR3 DNA reads as TGTGCCAGCAGTTGGGGAGGGTCTGAAGCTTTCTTT.

The CDR3 loop reads CASSPDSLGTDTQYF. The DNA for the CDR3 is TGTGCCAGCAGCCCGGACTCCCTTGGCACAGATACGCAGTATTTT. This chain joins TRBV7-2 and TRBJ2-3, with D possibly TRBD2 on 5 matching bases. CDR1 and CDR2 (germline): SGHTA, FQGNSA. This CDR3 contains 15 residues. Trimming left V 5 bases short and J 1 base short, with 13 bases between.

This clonotype occurred a few times. The chain joins TRBV20-1 to TRBJ2-3, with 9 bases lining up with TRBD1. Germline V gives CDR1 DFQATT, CDR2 SNEGSKA (reference sequence). The CDR3 consists of 15 residues. Unmatched junction bases numbered 11, after V lost 6 bases and J lost 4 bases. Here the CDR3 reads CSALNRQGGADTQYF. DNA of the CDR3: TGCAGTGCCCTAAACCGACAGGGGGGGGCAGATACGCAGTATTTT.

V is TRBV6-1 and J is TRBJ2-3; D remains unclear. Germline CDR1 MNHNS, CDR2 SASEGT. Trimming removed 5 bases at V and 3 bases at J, with 9 bases between. The CDR3 loop spans 13 amino acids. The CDR3 DNA is TGTGCCAGCAGTCCAGTATATACAGATACGCAGTATTTT. Protein: CASSPVYTDTQYF.

The genes are TRBV2 and TRBJ1-5; D may be TRBD1 (5 bases). CDR1 and CDR2 (germline): SNHLY, FYNNEI. Trimming shortened V by 2 bases and J by 2 bases, and 13 bases separated the two germline ends. The CDR3 has 16 residues. DNA for the CDR3: TGTGCCAGCAGTGAATCGGGCAGGGCTGGCAATCAGCCCCAGCATTTT. Its translation: CASSESGRAGNQPQHF.

The rearrangement uses TRBV11-2 and TRBJ2-5; D not certain. V was trimmed by 7 bases and J by 6 bases, leaving 12 bases between them. Germline values: CDR1 SGHAT, CDR2 FQNNGV. This CDR3 is built from 12 residues. This CDR3 reads CASTQSRQTQYF. The CDR3 DNA reads TGTGCCAGCACTCAGAGTCGGCAGACCCAGTACTTC.

This clonotype appeared a few times. In nucleotides, the CDR3 is TGTGCCAGCAGCCTACTGGGACAGGGGGGAGATCAGCCCCAGCATTTT. It encodes CASSLLGQGGDQPQHF. V and J are TRBV6-1 and TRBJ1-5; 11 bases agree with TRBD1. This CDR3 is 16 amino acids long. Unmatched junction bases numbered 9, after V lost 6 bases and J lost 5 bases. In germline, CDR1 is MNHNS, CDR2 SASEGT.

For this clonotype: One end of the junction does not line up with germline, which may come from a read error. The J gene is TRBJ1-1, the V gene TRBV20-1; maybe TRBD1 (5 bases). Germline V gene lookup returns CDR1 DFQATT and CDR2 SNEGSKA (reference sequence). This CDR3 has 15 amino acids. The CDR3 sequence: CSALEPGRMNTEVFF. The CDR3, as DNA: TGCAGTGCCTTAGAACCGGGACGTATGAACACTGAAGTTTTCTTT.

The chain links TRBV18 to TRBJ1-1, with D hard to call. With 3 bases removed from V and 5 bases from J, the gap between germline ends came to 7 bases. Germline V gene data show CDR1 as KGHSH and CDR2 as LQKENI. The CDR3 is 12 residues long. In DNA, the CDR3 is TGTGCCAGCTCACCGCGGGAGACTGAAGCTTTCTTT. Its translation: CASSPRETEAFF.

V gene TRBV20-1 combines with J gene TRBJ1-5, with D possibly being TRBD1 (6 bases). The CDR3 is 16 residues long. From germline, CDR1 is DFQATT and CDR2 SNEGSKA (reference sequence). V was shortened by 0 bases and J by 4 bases, with 16 bases between the two germline ends. DNA of the CDR3: TGCAGTGCTAGAGATCTGAACAGGGAGGTTAATCAGCCCCAGCATTTT. Encoded protein: CSARDLNREVNQPQHF.

Relative to its sample, this clonotype is medium-sized. V gene TRBV6-1 combines with J gene TRBJ1-5; tentatively, D is TRBD1 (5 bases). V was trimmed by 6 bases and J by 1 base, leaving 13 bases between them. CDR1 is MNHNS, CDR2 SASEGT, per germline. The CDR3 has 15 residues. CDR3 sequence (DNA): TGTGCCAGCAGCCCGACAGATGCGAGCAATCAGCCCCAGCATTTT. As protein: CASSPTDASNQPQHF.

This clonotype was seen only a few times. The chain is built from TRBV7-2 and TRBJ1-5; D ambiguous. The CDR3 is 13 residues long. Trimming took off 3 bases at V and 2 bases at J, with 5 bases between the two ends. CDR1 and CDR2 from the germline V gene are SGHTA and FQGNSA. The CDR3, as DNA: TGTGCCAGCAGCTTGAGGGGCAATCAGCCCCAGCATTTT. Amino acids: CASSLRGNQPQHF.

This rearrangement joins TRBV19 to TRBJ2-3; 12 bases match TRBD2. Germline-derived CDR1 and CDR2 are LNHDA and SQIVND (reference sequence). The CDR3 has 16 amino acids. V shed 4 bases and J 3 bases; nucleotides not matched to a gene: 5. CDR3 bases: TGTGCCAGTAGTACCCTAGCGGGGGGGCGAACAGATACGCAGTATTTT. This codes for CASSTLAGGRTDTQYF.

This clonotype was seen more than once but under ten times. This chain links TRBV6-1 with TRBJ1-3; 7 nucleotides agree with TRBD1. CDR3 length: 15 residues. Germline V gene data show CDR1 as MNHNS and CDR2 as SASEGT. The V gene end was trimmed by 1 base and the J gene end by 1 base; junction bases not matched to a gene: 1. For the CDR3, the DNA is TGTGCCAGCAGTGAAGGCAGGGGGTCTGGAAACACCATATATTTT. It encodes CASSEGRGSGNTIYF.